A selection of T cell receptor beta chains follows, all from one sample in a study of T cell changes during pregnancy in multiple sclerosis. Clones were read by immunoSEQ multiplex PCR, and TCRdb kept only the in-frame ones, dropping some. The sample contains roughly 27,000 clones, around nine tenths of which appear only once. The sequencing used CD4+ T cells from peripheral blood mononuclear cells, collected in the first trimester of pregnancy. These receptors were obtained from a female donor with multiple sclerosis, enrolled in a pregnancy study. CDR3s leave out the opening cysteine and the closing phenylalanine or tryptophan. The D gene is left open where the match is weak.

j_call d_call v_call cdr3_aa
TRBJ1-6 . TRBV18 ASSPSMDSPLH
TRBJ2-1 TRBD1 TRBV14 ASSHRDRGNEQF
TRBJ1-2 . TRBV5-1 ASSLEQYGYT
TRBJ2-1 TRBD1 TRBV4-2 ASSRGQGRRNEQF
TRBJ1-1 . TRBV28 ASSLAQRKAF
TRBJ1-2 . TRBV2 AGSGVSEYGYT
TRBJ2-7 . TRBV18 ASSPAVSSYEQY
TRBJ2-1 TRBD2 TRBV5-1 ASSLAGLAGDSYNEQF
TRBJ1-2 TRBD1 TRBV5-1 ASRATGNYGYT
TRBJ1-1 . TRBV29-1 SVMSRVNTEAF
TRBJ2-7 TRBD2 TRBV10-1 ASSPSLAGVYEQY
TRBJ2-5 TRBD2 TRBV29-1 SVATSGGAGTQY
TRBJ1-5 . TRBV6-1 ASSDRRVQPQH
TRBJ2-3 TRBD2 TRBV7-2 ASSLASGGLDTQY
TRBJ2-5 TRBD1 TRBV5-6 ASSARDRAQETQY
TRBJ1-1 . TRBV7-2 ASSPRRTEAF
TRBJ2-1 . TRBV27 ASSLSGAHEQF
TRBJ2-2 TRBD1 TRBV28 ASSSGGTGVTGELF
TRBJ1-6 . TRBV23-1 ASSQSNSQVQDSPLH
TRBJ1-2 . TRBV7-2 ASKLTTTNYGYT
TRBJ2-7 TRBD1 TRBV2 ASSVLGQSYEQY
TRBJ1-2 . TRBV11-3 ASSFLDRRNYGYT
TRBJ1-2 . TRBV18 ASSPGGARDYGYT
TRBJ2-5 . TRBV9 ASSLTQGGETQY
TRBJ2-5 TRBD1 TRBV5-6 ASSFVRTGGLETQY
TRBJ2-1 . TRBV18 ASSPYTRAYNEQF
TRBJ2-1 TRBD2 TRBV7-3 ASSSSGGQNEQF
TRBJ1-6 . TRBV9 ASSVGSGPGSPLH
TRBJ1-4 TRBD1 TRBV25-1 ASSGLRGFNEKLF
TRBJ2-7 TRBD1 TRBV19 ASPPGQGVYEQY
TRBJ1-2 . TRBV2 ASEGGLAGYT
TRBJ2-5 . TRBV2 ASTREMGQETQY
TRBJ1-5 TRBD1 TRBV2 ASRAGTGGTQPQH
TRBJ1-1 TRBD1 TRBV2 ASSEVGQGVQAF
TRBJ2-6 . TRBV28 ASSSHRDGANVLT
TRBJ2-4 . TRBV19 ASSIAHRPLLNIQY
TRBJ1-1 . TRBV6-1 ASTDGDTEAF
TRBJ2-5 TRBD2 TRBV10-3 AISYRDYTFGETQY
TRBJ2-1 . TRBV7-9 ASSLALEGWF
TRBJ1-1 . TRBV30 AWSTGMNTEAF
TRBJ1-2 . TRBV2 ASSASDPAVDGYT
TRBJ2-2 TRBD1 TRBV7-9 ASSQGTGGMYTGELF
TRBJ2-1 . TRBV19 ASSSPPAGRYNEQF
TRBJ1-1 . TRBV19 ATQARGAQRNTEAF
TRBJ2-2 TRBD2 TRBV4-1 ASSRLAGIGGELF
TRBJ2-6 . TRBV2 ASSRSFSGANVLT
TRBJ1-1 TRBD1 TRBV5-1 ASSPRTGWDADTEAF
TRBJ2-1 TRBD1 TRBV9 ASGGGQQNEQF
TRBJ2-2 TRBD1 TRBV5-1 ASSGDRGYTGELF